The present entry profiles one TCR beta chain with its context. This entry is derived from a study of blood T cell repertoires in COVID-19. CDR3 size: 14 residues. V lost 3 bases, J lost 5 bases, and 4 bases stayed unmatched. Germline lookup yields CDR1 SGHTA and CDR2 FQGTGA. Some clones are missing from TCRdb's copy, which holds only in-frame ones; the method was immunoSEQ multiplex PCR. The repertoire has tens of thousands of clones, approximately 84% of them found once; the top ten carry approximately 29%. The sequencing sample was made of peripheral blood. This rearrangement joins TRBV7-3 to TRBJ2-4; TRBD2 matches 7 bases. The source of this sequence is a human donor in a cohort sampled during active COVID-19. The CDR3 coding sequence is TGTGCCAGCAGCTTGGGAGGGTCCCAAAACATTCAGTACTTC. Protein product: CASSLGGSQNIQYF. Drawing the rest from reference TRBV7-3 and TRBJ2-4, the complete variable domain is GAGVSQTPSNKVTEKGKYVELRCDPISGHTALYWYRQSLGQGPEFLIYFQGTGAADDSGLPNDRFFAVRPEGSVSTLKIQRTERGDSAVYLCASSLGGSQNIQYFGAGTRLSVL.